Sequencing of this T cell receptor (beta chain) was carried out in a study of blood T cell repertoires in COVID-19. As for the study in general: Researchers got acute and convalescent COVID-19 samples from the United States, Italy and Spain. PBMCs, B-cell-depleted T cells, or T cells provided the cDNA or gDNA that made up the material.

This CDR3 is 15 amino acids long. The germline V and J ends were trimmed by 11 bases and 0 bases, with 18 bases remaining between them. CDR1 and CDR2 (germline): MNHEY, SVGAGI. Original data processing: How many nucleated cells were present was estimated from reference gene primer amplification. Assay: immunoSEQ multiplex PCR; the TCRdb copy retains only in-frame clones and omits some. D and trimming were read from the DNA, whereas the V and J calls and clone size are those reported in that table. There are approximately 100,000 clones in the sample; 69% occur only once, and 5% to 6.5% lies in the top ten.

The chain carries TRBV6-5 and TRBJ2-3, with a possible D match to TRBD2 (6 bases). Sequences were obtained from peripheral blood. The source is a man at least 80 years old with acute or convalescent COVID-19. The CDR3 DNA follows: TGTGCCTCGTCCCGGGACTTTATAAGCACAGATACGCAGTATTTT. It specifies CASSRDFISTDTQYF.